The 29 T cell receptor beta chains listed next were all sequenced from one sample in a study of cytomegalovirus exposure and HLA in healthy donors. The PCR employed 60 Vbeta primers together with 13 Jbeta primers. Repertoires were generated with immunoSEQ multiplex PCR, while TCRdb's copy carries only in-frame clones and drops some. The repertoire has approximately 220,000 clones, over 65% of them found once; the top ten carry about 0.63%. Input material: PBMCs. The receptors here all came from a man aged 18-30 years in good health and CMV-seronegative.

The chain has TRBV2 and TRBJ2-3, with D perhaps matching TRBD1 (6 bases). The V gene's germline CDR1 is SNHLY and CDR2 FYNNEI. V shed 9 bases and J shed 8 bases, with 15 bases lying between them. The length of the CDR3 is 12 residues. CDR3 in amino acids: CASDAGTSTQYF. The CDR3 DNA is TGTGCCAGTGATGCCGGGACATCTACGCAGTATTTT.

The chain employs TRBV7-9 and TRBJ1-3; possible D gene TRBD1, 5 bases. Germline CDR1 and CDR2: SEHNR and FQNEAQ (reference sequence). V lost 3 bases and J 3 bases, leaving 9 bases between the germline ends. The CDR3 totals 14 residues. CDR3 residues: CASSFEGVGNTIYF. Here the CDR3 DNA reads TGTGCCAGCAGCTTTGAAGGGGTTGGAAACACCATATATTTT. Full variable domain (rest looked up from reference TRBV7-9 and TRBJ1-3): DTGVSQNPRHKITKRGQNVTFRCDPISEHNRLYWYRQTLGQGPEFLTYFQNEAQLEKSRLLSDRFSAERPKGSFSTLEIQRTEQGDSAMYLCASSFEGVGNTIYFGEGSWLTVV.

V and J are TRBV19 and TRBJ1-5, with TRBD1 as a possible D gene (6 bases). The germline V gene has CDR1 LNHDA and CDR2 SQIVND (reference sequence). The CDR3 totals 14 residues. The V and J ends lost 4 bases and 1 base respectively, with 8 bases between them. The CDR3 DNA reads TGTGCCAGTAGTAGGACAGCAAGCAATCAGCCCCAGCATTTT. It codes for CASSRTASNQPQHF.

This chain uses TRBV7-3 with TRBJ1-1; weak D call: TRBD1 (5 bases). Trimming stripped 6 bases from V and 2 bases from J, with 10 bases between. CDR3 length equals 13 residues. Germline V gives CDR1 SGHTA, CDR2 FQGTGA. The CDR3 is CASSYDRNTEAFF. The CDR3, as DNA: TGTGCCAGCAGTTATGACAGAAACACTGAAGCTTTCTTT.

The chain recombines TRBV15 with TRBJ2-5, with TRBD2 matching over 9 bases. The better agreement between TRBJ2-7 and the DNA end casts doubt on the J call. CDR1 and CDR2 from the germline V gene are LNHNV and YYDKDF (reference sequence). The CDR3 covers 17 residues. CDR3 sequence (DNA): TGTGCCACCAGCAGAGATCCCCCTAGCGGGGATTCCTACGAGCAGTACTTC. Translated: CATSRDPPSGDSYEQYF.

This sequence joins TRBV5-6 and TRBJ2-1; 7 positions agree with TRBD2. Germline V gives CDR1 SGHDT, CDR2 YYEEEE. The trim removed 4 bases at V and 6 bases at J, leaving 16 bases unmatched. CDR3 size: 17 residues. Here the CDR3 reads CASSPLSAGIIINEQFF. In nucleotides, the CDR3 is TGTGCCAGCAGCCCCCTGTCAGCGGGAATAATTATCAATGAGCAGTTCTTC. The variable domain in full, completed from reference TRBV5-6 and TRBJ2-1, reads DAGVTQSPTHLIKTRGQQVTLRCSPKSGHDTVSWYQQALGQGPQFIFQYYEEEERQRGNFPDRFSGHQFPNYSSELNVNALLLGDSALYLCASSPLSAGIIINEQFFGPGTRLTVL.

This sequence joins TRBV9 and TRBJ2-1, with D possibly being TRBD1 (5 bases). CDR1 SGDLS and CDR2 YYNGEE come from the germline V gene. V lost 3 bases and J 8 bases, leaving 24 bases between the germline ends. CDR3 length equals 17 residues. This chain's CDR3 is CASSDETAGSSVDEQFF. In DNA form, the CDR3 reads TGTGCCAGCAGCGATGAGACAGCCGGAAGTTCTGTCGATGAGCAGTTCTTC.

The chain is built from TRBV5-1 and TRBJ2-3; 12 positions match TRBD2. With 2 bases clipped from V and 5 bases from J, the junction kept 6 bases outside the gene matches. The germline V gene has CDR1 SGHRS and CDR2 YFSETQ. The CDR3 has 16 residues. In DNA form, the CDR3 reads TGCGCCAGCAGCTTATCCCTAGCGGGGGGGTTAGATACGCAGTATTTT. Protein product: CASSLSLAGGLDTQYF.

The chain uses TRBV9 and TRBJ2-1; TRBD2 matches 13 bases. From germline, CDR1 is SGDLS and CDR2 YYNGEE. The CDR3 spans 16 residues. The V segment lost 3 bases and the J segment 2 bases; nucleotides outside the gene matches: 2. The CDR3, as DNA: TGTGCCAGCAGCGCGGGACTAGCGGGACCCTACAATGAGCAGTTCTTC. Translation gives CASSAGLAGPYNEQFF.

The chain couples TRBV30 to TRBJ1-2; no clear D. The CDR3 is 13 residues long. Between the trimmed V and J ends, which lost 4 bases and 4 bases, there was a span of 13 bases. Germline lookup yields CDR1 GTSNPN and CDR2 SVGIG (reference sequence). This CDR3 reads CAWKVGVFYGYTF. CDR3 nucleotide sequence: TGTGCCTGGAAGGTAGGAGTCTTCTATGGCTACACCTTC. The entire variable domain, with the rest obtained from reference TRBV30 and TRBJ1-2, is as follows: SQTIHQWPATLVQPVGSPLSLECTVEGTSNPNLYWYRQAAGRGLQLLFYSVGIGQISSEVPQNLSASRPQDRQFILSSKKLLLSDSGFYLCAWKVGVFYGYTFGSGTRLTVV.

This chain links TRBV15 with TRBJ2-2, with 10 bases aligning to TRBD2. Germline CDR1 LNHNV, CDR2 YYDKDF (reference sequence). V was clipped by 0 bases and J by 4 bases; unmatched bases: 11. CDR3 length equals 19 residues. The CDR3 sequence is CATSRDKLFLAGVTGELFF. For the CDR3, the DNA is TGTGCCACCAGCAGAGATAAGCTGTTCCTAGCGGGGGTCACCGGGGAGCTGTTTTTT.

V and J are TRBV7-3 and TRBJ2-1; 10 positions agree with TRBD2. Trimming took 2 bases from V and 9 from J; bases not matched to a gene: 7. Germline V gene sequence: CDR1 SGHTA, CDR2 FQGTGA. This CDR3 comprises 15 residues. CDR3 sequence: CASSLLAGDVGEQFF. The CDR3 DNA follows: TGTGCCAGCAGCTTACTAGCGGGAGACGTCGGTGAGCAGTTCTTC.

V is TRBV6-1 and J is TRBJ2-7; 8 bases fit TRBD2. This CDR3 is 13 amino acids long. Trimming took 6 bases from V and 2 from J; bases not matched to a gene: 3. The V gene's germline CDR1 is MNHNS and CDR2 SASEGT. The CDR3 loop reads CASRPGGAYEQYF. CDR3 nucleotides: TGTGCCAGCAGACCGGGAGGGGCCTACGAGCAGTACTTC.

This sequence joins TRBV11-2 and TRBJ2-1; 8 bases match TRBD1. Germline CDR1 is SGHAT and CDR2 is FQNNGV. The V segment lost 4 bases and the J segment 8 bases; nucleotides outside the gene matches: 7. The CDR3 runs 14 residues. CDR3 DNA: TGTGCCAGCAGCTCCGGGACAGGCTCCCATGAGCAGTTCTTC. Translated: CASSSGTGSHEQFF.

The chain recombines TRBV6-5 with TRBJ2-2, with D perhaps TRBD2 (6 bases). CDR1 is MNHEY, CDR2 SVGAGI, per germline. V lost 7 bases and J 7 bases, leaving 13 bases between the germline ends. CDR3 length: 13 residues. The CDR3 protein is CASTPQGGGELFF. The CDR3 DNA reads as TGTGCCAGCACCCCCCAGGGAGGCGGGGAGCTGTTTTTT.

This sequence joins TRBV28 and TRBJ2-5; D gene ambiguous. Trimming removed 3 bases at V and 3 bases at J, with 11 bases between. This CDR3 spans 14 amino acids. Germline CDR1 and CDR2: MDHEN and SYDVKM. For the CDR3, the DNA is TGTGCCAGCAGTTTTCCCGGTCAAAAAGAGACCCAGTACTTC. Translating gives CASSFPGQKETQYF.

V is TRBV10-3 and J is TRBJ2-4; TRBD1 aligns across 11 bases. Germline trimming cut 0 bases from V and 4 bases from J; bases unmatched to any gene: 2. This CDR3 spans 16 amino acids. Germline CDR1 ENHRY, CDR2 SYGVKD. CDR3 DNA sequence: TGTGCCATCAGTGAGTCCGGGACAGGGGGAAAAAACATTCAGTACTTC. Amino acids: CAISESGTGGKNIQYF.

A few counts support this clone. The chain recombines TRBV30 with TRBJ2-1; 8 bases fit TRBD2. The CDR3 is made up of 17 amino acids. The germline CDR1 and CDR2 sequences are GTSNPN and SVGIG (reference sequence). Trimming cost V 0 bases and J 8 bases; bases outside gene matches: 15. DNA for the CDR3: TGTGCCTGGAGTGTACGTATTGGACTAGCAAAAGGGGATGAGCAGTTCTTC. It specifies CAWSVRIGLAKGDEQFF. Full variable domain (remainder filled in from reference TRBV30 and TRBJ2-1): SQTIHQWPATLVQPVGSPLSLECTVEGTSNPNLYWYRQAAGRGLQLLFYSVGIGQISSEVPQNLSASRPQDRQFILSSKKLLLSDSGFYLCAWSVRIGLAKGDEQFFGPGTRLTVL.

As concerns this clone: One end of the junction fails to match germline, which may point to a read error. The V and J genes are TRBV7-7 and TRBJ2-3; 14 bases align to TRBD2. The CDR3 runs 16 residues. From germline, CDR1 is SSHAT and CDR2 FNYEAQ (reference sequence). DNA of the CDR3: TGTGCTAGCAGCCCCGGACTAGCGGGAGGTTCAGATACGCAGTATTTT. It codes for CASSPGLAGGSDTQYF.

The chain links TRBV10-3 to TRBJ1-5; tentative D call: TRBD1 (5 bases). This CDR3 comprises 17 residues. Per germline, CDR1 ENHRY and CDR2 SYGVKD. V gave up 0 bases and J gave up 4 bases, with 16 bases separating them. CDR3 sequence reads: CAISESNSGVGNQPQHF. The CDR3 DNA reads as TGTGCCATCAGTGAGTCGAACTCGGGGGTAGGGAATCAGCCCCAGCATTTT.

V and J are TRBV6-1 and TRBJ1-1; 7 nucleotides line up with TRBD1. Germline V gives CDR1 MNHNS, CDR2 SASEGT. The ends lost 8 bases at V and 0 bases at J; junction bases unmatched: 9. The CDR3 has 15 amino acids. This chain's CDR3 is CASLERQGLNTEAFF. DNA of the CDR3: TGTGCCAGCCTAGAAAGACAGGGCCTGAACACTGAAGCTTTCTTT.

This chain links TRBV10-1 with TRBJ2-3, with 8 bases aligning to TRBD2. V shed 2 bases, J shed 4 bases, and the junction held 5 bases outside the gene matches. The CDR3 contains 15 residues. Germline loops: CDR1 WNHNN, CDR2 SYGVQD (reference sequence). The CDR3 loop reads CASSEGAGDADTQYF. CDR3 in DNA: TGCGCCAGCAGTGAGGGAGCGGGAGATGCAGATACGCAGTATTTT.

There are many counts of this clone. In nucleotides, the CDR3 is TGTGCCAGTAGTTGGGGCGCAACAGGCAACACTGAAGCTTTCTTT. It codes for CASSWGATGNTEAFF. The rearrangement uses TRBV19 and TRBJ1-1; weak D call: TRBD1 (5 bases). The CDR3 spans 15 residues. CDR1 and CDR2 from the germline V gene are LNHDA and SQIVND (reference sequence). V lost 5 bases and J 2 bases, leaving 15 bases between the germline ends.

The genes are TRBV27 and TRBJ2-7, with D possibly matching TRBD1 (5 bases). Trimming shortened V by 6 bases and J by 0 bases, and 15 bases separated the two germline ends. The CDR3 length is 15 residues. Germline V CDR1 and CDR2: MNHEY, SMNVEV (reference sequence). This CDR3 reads CASRRLGESSYEQYF. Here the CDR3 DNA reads TGTGCCAGCAGACGATTAGGGGAAAGCTCCTACGAGCAGTACTTC.

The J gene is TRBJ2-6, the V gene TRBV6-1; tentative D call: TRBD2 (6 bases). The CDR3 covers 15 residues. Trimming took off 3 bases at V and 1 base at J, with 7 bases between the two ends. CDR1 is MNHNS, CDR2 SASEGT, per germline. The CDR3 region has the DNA TGTGCCAGCAGTGAGGGGGGATCTGGGGCCAACGTCCTGACTTTC. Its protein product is CASSEGGSGANVLTF.

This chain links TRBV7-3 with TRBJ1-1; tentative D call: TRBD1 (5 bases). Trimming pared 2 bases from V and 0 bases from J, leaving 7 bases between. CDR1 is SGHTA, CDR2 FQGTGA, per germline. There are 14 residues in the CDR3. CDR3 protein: CASSLQGVNTEAFF. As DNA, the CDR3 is TGTGCCAGCAGCTTACAGGGCGTGAACACTGAAGCTTTCTTT. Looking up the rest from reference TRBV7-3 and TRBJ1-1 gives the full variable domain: GAGVSQTPSNKVTEKGKYVELRCDPISGHTALYWYRQSLGQGPEFLIYFQGTGAADDSGLPNDRFFAVRPEGSVSTLKIQRTERGDSAVYLCASSLQGVNTEAFFGQGTRLTVV.

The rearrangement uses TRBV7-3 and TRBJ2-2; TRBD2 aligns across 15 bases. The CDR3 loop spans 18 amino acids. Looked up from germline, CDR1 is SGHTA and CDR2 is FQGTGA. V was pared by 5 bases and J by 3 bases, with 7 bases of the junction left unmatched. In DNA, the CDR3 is TGTGCCAGCAGCGTGGGACTAGCGGGAGGAGTAGACACCGGGGAGCTGTTTTTT. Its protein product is CASSVGLAGGVDTGELFF.

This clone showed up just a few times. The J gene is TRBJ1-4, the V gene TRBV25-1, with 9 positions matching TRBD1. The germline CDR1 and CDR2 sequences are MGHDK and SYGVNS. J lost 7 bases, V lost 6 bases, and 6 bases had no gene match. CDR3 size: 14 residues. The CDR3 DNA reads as TGTGCCAGCAGCGACAGGGGGTTCTTTGAAAAACTGTTTTTT. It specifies CASSDRGFFEKLFF.

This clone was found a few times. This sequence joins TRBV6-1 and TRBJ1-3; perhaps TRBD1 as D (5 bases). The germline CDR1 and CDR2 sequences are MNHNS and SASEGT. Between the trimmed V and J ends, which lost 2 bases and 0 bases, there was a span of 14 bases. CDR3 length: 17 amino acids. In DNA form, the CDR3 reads TGTGCCAGCAGTGAAAGAAAGACAGTCGTCTCTGGAAACACCATATATTTT. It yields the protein CASSERKTVVSGNTIYF.